The entry below describes one TCR beta chain. The target antigen is unknown. The source of the sample is a study of shared clonotypes between healthy human individuals. Points from the study as a whole: Though the depth was large, rarefaction showed that sorted-subset sequencing was incomplete. Across several donors, naive CD4 shared approximately 4.5%, naive CD8 3.5% to 4%, memory CD4 about 2.4%, memory CD8 approximately 0.4%.

The J segment lost 0 bases and the V segment lost 10 bases, leaving 4 bases of the junction unmatched. The CDR3 consists of 13 residues. Germline V gene data show CDR1 as ENHRY and CDR2 as SYGVKD. Repertoires were generated with immunoSEQ multiplex PCR, while TCRdb's copy carries only in-frame clones and drops some. The data show some 2.1 million clones, roughly 94% seen once. Every donor, a Caucasian adult, lived in Nashville, Tennessee. In the CD4+ fraction, cells were divided into CD45RA+ naive and CD45RA-negative memory subsets. What was sequenced was naive CD4+ T cells sorted from blood. This sample's subset: CD45RA+ positively selected. This chain joins TRBV10-3 and TRBJ2-5; 8 bases line up with TRBD2. The TCR originated in a young man in good health. This CDR3 reads CATRGRNQETQYF. CDR3 nucleotide sequence: TGTGCCACCCGCGGGAGGAACCAAGAGACCCAGTACTTC.